This T cell receptor (beta chain) was identified during a study of T cell responses to AZD1222 COVID-19 vaccine. This clone was seen once. Profiling relied on immunoSEQ multiplex PCR, and the TCRdb table lists in-frame clones only, not all of them. This sample yields roughly 190,000 clones, of which around 92% are seen a single time; over 1% belongs to the top ten. V lost 6 bases to trimming and J lost 5 bases; unmatched junction nucleotides: 9. The CDR3 runs to 14 residues. In germline, CDR1 is SGHNT, CDR2 YYREEE (reference sequence). The sequence derives from an adult in good health. This chain links TRBV5-4 with TRBJ2-5, with 8 bases fitting TRBD2. Sequencing used peripheral blood, obtained on day 0 of AZD1222 vaccination. The CDR3 reads CASTLAGVEETQYF. The CDR3, as DNA: TGTGCCAGCACCCTAGCGGGCGTGGAGGAGACCCAGTACTTC.